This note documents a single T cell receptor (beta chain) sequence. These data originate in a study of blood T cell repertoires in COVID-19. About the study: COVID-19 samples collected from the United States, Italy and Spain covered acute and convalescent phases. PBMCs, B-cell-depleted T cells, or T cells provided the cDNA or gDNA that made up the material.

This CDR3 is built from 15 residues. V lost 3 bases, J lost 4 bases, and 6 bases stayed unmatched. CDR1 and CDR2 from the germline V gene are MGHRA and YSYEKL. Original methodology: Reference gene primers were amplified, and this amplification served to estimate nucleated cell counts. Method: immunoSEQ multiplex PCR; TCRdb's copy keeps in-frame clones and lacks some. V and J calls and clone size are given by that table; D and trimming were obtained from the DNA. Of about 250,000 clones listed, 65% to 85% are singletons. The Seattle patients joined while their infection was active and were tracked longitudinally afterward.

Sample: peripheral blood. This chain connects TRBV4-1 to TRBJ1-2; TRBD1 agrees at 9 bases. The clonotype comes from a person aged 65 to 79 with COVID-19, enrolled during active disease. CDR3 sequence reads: CASSQAGQGSYGYTF. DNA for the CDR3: TGCGCCAGCAGCCAGGCGGGACAGGGATCCTATGGCTACACCTTC.